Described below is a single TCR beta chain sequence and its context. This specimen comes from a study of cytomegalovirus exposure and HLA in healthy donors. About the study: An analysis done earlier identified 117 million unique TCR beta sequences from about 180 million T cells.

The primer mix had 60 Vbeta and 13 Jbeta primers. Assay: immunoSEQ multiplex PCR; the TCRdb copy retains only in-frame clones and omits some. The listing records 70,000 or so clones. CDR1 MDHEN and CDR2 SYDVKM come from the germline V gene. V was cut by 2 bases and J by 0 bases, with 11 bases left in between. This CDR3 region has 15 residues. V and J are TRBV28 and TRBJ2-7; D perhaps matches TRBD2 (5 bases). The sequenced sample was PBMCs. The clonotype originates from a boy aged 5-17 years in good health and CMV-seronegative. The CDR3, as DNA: TGTGCCAGCAGTTTACTCTGGGCGGGCTCCTACGAGCAGTACTTC. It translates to CASSLLWAGSYEQYF.